The clone carrying this TCR beta chain was picked up a small number of times. The data stem from a study of shared T cell receptors in the human thymus. V dropped 8 bases and J dropped 3; count of bases not matched to a gene: 12. Germline V CDR1 and CDR2: LGHNA, YSLEER. The CDR3 length is 15 residues. Clones were sequenced by immunoSEQ multiplex PCR, and TCRdb holds only the in-frame ones, with some missing. The data hold approximately 660,000 clones, with around nine tenths observed a single time. These same records also appear under a second study, on human thymus T cells. From that second work: Highly overlapping thymic repertoires in unrelated individuals were reported by related research.

This sequence was found in a boy under three years old with a congenital heart defect. What was sequenced was thymocytes. This chain links TRBV4-3 with TRBJ2-7; 8 positions match TRBD2. This CDR3 is CASLQGGRIVYEQYF. The CDR3 region has the DNA TGCGCCAGCCTCCAGGGCGGGAGGATAGTCTACGAGCAGTACTTC.